This T cell receptor (beta chain) was captured in a study of CD8+ T cells in alopecia areata. Study-wide results and caveats: Lesional scalp displayed greater clonality than normal scalp, most notably in alopecia totalis/universalis.

Following RNA extraction, reverse transcription yielded cDNA that acted as the sequencing template. TCRdb's copy holds only in-frame clones and misses some; the assay was immunoSEQ multiplex PCR. The table records about 110,000 clones, about four fifths of them present only once. This sample's treatment: oral pan-JAK inhibitor, 5-10 mg twice daily. In germline, CDR1 is SGHVS, CDR2 FNYEAQ. With 1 base removed from V and 0 bases from J, the gap between germline ends came to 11 bases. The CDR3 extends over 16 amino acids. On this clone: Its antigen remains unidentified.

The chain employs TRBV7-6 and TRBJ2-3; maybe TRBD2 (5 bases). The source of this sequence is a human donor with alopecia areata. The sample was CD8+ T cells sorted from blood, taken at week 24, from a patient treated with tofacitinib. The CDR3 is CASSLGGDASTDTQYF. The CDR3 nucleotides read TGTGCCAGCAGCTTAGGGGGAGATGCTAGCACAGATACGCAGTATTTT.